This TCR beta chain was recovered during a study of T cell clonotyping in hematopoietic cell transplantation. Study as a whole: Recipients' pretransplant samples followed cytoreduction.

The repertoire was sequenced with immunoSEQ multiplex PCR; TCRdb's copy has only in-frame clones and lacks some. The table includes tens of thousands of clones, 90% to 96% detected once. Noted time point: recipient sample about 28 days before transplant, after cytoreduction. This clonotype was sampled from a woman aged 45-65 years with acute myeloid leukemia. Some clones in this sample may be carry-over from other donors' samples. Sequencing used peripheral blood mononuclear cells, obtained before stem cell transplant.

DNA of the CDR3: TGCGCCAGCAGCTCGGGGGCCGCCTCTATCACCGGGGAGCTGTTTTTT. Translating gives CASSSGAASITGELFF. The V call is TRBV5-1, the J call TRBJ2-2, with D perhaps matching TRBD1 or TRBD2 (6 bases each). The CDR3 extends over 16 amino acids. Deletions cut 3 bases from V and 4 bases from J, with 16 bases between. CDR1 and CDR2 from the germline V gene are SGHRS and YFSETQ.